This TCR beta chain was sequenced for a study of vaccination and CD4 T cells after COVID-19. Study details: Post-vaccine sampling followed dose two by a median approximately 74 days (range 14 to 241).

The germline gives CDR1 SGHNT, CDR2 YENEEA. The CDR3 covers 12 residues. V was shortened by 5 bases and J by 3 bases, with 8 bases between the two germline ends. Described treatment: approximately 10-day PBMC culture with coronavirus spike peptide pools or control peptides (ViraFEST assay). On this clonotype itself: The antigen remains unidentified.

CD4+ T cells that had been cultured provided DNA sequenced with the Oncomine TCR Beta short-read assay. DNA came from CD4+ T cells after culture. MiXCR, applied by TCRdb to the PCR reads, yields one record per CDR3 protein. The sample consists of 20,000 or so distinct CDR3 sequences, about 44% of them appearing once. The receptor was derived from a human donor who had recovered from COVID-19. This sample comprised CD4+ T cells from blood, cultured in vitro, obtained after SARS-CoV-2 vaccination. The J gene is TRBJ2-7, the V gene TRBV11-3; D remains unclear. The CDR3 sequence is CASSSDNYEQYF. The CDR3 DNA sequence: TGTGCCAGCAGCAGCGACAACTACGAGCAGTACTTC.